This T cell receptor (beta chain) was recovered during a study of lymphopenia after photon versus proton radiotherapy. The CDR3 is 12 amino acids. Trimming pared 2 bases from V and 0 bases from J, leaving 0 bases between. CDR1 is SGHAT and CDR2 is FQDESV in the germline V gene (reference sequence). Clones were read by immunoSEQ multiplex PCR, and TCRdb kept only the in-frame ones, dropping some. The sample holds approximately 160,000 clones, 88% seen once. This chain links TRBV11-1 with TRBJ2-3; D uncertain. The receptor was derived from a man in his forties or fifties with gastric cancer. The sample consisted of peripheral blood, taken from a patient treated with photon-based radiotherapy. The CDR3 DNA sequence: TGTGCCAGCAGCTTAAGCACAGATACGCAGTATTTT. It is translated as CASSLSTDTQYF.